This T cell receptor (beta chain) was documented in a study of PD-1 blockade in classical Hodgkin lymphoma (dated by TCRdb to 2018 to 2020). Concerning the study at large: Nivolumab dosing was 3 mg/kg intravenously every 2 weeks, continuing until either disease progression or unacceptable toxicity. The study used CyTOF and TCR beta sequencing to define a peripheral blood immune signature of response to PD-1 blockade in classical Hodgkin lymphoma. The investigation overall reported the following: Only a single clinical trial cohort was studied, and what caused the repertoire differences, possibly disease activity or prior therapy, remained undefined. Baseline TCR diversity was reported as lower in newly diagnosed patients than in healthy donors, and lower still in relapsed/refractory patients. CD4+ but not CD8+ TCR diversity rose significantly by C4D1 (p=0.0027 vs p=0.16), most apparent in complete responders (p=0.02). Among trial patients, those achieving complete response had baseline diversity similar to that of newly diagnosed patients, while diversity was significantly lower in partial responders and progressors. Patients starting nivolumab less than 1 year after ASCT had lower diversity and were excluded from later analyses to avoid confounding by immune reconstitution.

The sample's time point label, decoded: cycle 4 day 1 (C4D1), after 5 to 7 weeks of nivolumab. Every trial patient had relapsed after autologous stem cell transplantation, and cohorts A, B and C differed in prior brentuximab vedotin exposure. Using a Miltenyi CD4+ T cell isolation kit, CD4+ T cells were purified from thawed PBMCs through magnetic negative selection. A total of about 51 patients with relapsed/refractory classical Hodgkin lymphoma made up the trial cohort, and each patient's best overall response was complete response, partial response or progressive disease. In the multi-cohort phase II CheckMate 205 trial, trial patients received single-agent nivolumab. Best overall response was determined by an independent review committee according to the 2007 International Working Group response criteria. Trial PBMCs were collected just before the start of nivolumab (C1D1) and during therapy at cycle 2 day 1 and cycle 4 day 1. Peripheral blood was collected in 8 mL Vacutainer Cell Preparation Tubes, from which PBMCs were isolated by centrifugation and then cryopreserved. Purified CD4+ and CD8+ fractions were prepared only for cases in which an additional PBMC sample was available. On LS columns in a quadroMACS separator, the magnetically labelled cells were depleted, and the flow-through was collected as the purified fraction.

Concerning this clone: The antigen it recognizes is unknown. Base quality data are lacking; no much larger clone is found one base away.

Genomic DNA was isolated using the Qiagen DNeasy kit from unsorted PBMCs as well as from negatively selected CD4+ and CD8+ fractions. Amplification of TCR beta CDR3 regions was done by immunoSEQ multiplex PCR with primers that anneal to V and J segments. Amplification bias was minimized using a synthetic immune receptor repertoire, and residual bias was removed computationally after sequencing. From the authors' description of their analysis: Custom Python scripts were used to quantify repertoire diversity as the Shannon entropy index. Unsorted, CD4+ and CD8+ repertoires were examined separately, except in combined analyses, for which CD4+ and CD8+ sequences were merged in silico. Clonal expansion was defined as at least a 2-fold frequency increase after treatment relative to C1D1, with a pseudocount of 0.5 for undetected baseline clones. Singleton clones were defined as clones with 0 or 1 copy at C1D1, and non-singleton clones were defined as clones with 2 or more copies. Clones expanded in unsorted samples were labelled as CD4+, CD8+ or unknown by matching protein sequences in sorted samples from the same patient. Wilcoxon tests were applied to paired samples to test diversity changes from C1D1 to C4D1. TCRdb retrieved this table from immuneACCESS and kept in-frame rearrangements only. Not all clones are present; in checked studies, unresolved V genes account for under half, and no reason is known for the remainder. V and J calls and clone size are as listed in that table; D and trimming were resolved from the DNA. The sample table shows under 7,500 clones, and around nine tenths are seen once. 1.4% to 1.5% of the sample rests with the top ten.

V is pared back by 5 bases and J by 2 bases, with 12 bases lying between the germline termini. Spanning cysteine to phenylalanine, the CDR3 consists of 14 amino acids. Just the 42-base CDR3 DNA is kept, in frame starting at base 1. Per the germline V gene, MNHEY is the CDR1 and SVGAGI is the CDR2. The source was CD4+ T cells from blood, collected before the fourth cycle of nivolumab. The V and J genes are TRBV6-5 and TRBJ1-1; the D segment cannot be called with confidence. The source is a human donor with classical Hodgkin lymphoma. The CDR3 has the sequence CASSVLRGNTEAFF. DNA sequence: TGTGCCAGCAGTGTGCTACGGGGAAACACTGAAGCTTTCTTT.